This T cell receptor (beta chain) appears in the sequencing data of a study of T cell repertoires in cytomegalovirus infection. Each CDR3 protein gets one entry after TCRdb re-called the reads with MiXCR. The repertoire has about 250,000 distinct CDR3 sequences, about 12% of them found once; the top ten carry under 2%. Of note for this clonotype: Its antigen is currently unknown.

Study findings and constraints: Pooled public TCR beta family frequency picked out CMV carriers with the relevant HLA. The ex vivo response was dominated by HLA-C-restricted CMV-specific TCR beta clonotypes.

Germline trimming cut 2 bases from V and 6 bases from J; bases unmatched to any gene: 6. Germline-derived CDR1 and CDR2 are MDHEN and SYDVKM. The CDR3 totals 15 residues. Material for sequencing was PBMCs. This TCR derives from a human donor in good health (CMV status not recorded). Some clones in this sample may be carry-over from other donors' samples. J is TRBJ1-4 and V is TRBV28, with 7 nucleotides matching TRBD1. For the CDR3, the DNA is TGTGCCAGCAGTTTAGGGGCAGGGACAGATGAAAAACTGTTTTTT. Translation gives CASSLGAGTDEKLFF.